A selection of T cell receptor beta chains follows, all from one sample in a study of cytomegalovirus exposure and HLA in healthy donors. Measured with immunoSEQ multiplex PCR; TCRdb has only the in-frame clones, and not every one. The repertoire consists of 65,000 to 95,000 clones, with 90% to 95% occurring once and the leading ten covering 3.5% to 4%. Material for sequencing was PBMCs. The source of these receptors is a woman in her 30s in good health and CMV-seronegative. Both conserved end residues are part of each CDR3. The D gene is left open where the match is weak. The size field is filled for only some rows; it gives once, few, many or a size class.

cdr3_length	v_call	clone_size	j_call	d_call	cdr3_nt	cdr3_aa
15	TRBV5-1	-	TRBJ2-7	TRBD2	TGCGCCAGCAGCTTGAAACTAGCGGTGAATTACGAGCAGTACTTC	CASSLKLAVNYEQYF
16	TRBV7-8	-	TRBJ1-2	-	TGTGCCAGCAGCCGAGCAATAAAGACAGGAAACTATGGCTACACCTTC	CASSRAIKTGNYGYTF
15	TRBV7-9	-	TRBJ2-1	TRBD1	TGTGCCAGCAGACTAACAGGGGGTAAGGACAATGAGCAGTTCTTC	CASRLTGGKDNEQFF
18	TRBV15	-	TRBJ2-5	-	TGTGCCACCAGCAGAGAGCCCAGGGGTGGCTGGGGCCTAGAGACCCAGTACTTC	CATSREPRGGWGLETQYF
17	TRBV15	-	TRBJ2-7	TRBD1	TGTGCCACCAGCGGAACTCCCGGGACAGGGGACTCCTACGAGCAGTACTTC	CATSGTPGTGDSYEQYF
14	TRBV28	-	TRBJ2-5	-	TGTGCCAGCAAGACGGGGGTAGCGTTAGAGACCCAGTACTTC	CASKTGVALETQYF
13	TRBV6-5	-	TRBJ2-5	-	TGTGCCAGCACCCGACAGGTTCAAGAGACCCAGTACTTC	CASTRQVQETQYF
14	TRBV18	-	TRBJ1-5	TRBD1	TGTGCCAGCTCACCTCGACAGGGAGATCAGCCCCAGCATTTT	CASSPRQGDQPQHF
14	TRBV2	once	TRBJ2-1	-	TGTGCCAGCAGTACCCTGGACACCAACAATGAGCAGTTCTTC	CASSTLDTNNEQFF
15	TRBV5-1	-	TRBJ1-1	-	TGCGCCAGCAGCTTGAGGGAGGCTAGGAACACTGAAGCTTTCTTT	CASSLREARNTEAFF
15	TRBV27	-	TRBJ1-1	-	TGTGCCAGCAGCATCACAGGGCCGGTCGGGACTGAAGCTTTCTTT	CASSITGPVGTEAFF
16	TRBV11-2	-	TRBJ1-6	-	TGTGCCAGCAGCTTAGGCTCAGGGCAGGGAAATTCACCCCTCCACTTT	CASSLGSGQGNSPLHF
17	TRBV6-1	-	TRBJ2-1	-	TGTGCCAGCAGTGAAGCGCTTCTCCGAACGGTCGTCAATGAGCAGTTCTTC	CASSEALLRTVVNEQFF
12	TRBV10-3	-	TRBJ1-2	-	TGTGCCATCAGTGAAGGGGACTATGGCTACACCTTC	CAISEGDYGYTF
15	TRBV2	-	TRBJ2-1	-	TGTGCCAGCAGTTGGCAGGCGAGCTCCTACAATGAGCAGTTCTTC	CASSWQASSYNEQFF
14	TRBV6-5	-	TRBJ2-7	-	TGTGCCAGCCGCCCGGCGGCGAGCTCCTACGAGCAGTACTTC	CASRPAASSYEQYF
16	TRBV1	-	TRBJ2-3	-	TGCACCAGCAGTCCTACTATAGCGGGAGGGCCAGATACGCAGTATTTT	CTSSPTIAGGPDTQYF